This entry lists 32 T cell receptor beta chains sequenced from one sample in a study of identical twins. TCRdb redid the calling of the 5' RACE reads with MiXCR, one entry per CDR3 protein. The table lists about 240,000 distinct CDR3 sequences, 10% to 15% of them singletons, with more than 3.5% in the top ten. A further study also used this sample, focusing on yellow fever vaccine responses in identical twins.

Sequenced: memory (CD45RO+) T cells sorted from blood. These TCRs come from a woman aged 18 to 35 in good health.

There are a few counts of this clonotype. The chain joins TRBV6-2 or TRBV6-3 to TRBJ2-7; TRBD2 aligns across 11 bases. The germline gives CDR1 MNHEY, CDR2 SVGEGT. The CDR3 is made up of 22 amino acids. With 6 bases clipped from V and 2 bases from J, the junction kept 27 bases outside the gene matches. This chain's CDR3 is CASRGIHPRPGTSGNPTYEQYF. CDR3 coding DNA: TGTGCCAGCAGGGGGATCCACCCGAGGCCCGGGACTAGCGGAAATCCAACCTACGAGCAGTACTTC.

There are a few counts of this clonotype. V gene TRBV12-5 combines with J gene TRBJ2-3; the D is unclear. Germline V gives CDR1 LGHNT, CDR2 FRNRAP. Trimming took 3 bases from V and 5 from J, leaving 3 bases between them. The CDR3 is 11 residues long. The CDR3 nucleotides are TGTGCTAGTGGTTTACGAGATACGCAGTATTTT. This codes for CASGLRDTQYF.

In its sample, this clonotype was seen a few times. The CDR3 here is CASSQAGQGVGGANVLTF. In DNA form, the CDR3 reads TGTGCCAGCAGCCAGGCTGGGCAGGGTGTTGGTGGGGCCAACGTCCTGACTTTC. This rearrangement joins TRBV11-2 to TRBJ2-6; D might be TRBD1 (5 bases). The CDR3 is made up of 18 amino acids. V lost 5 bases and J lost 3, with 20 bases in between. Germline V lookup: CDR1 SGHAT, CDR2 FQNNGV. Complete variable domain (other parts from reference TRBV11-2 and TRBJ2-6): EAGVAQSPRYKIIEKRQSVAFWCNPISGHATLYWYQQILGQGPKLLIQFQNNGVVDDSQLPKDRFSAERLKGVDSTLKIQPAKLEDSAVYLCASSQAGQGVGGANVLTFGAGSRLTVL.

A few counts support this clonotype. V and J are TRBV14 and TRBJ2-2; no definite D call. Between the trimmed V and J ends, which lost 0 bases and 5 bases, there was a span of 4 bases. This CDR3 comprises 13 residues. Germline values: CDR1 SGHDN, CDR2 FVKESK. CDR3 DNA: TGTGCCAGCAGCCAAGATCGAACCGGGGAGCTGTTTTTT. Amino acid sequence: CASSQDRTGELFF.

In this sample, this clonotype turned up many times. This chain's CDR3 is CASSRAGESTDTQYF. The CDR3 coding sequence is TGCGCCAGCAGCAGAGCGGGGGAAAGCACAGATACGCAGTATTTT. The J gene is TRBJ2-3, the V gene TRBV5-1, with 8 bases that match TRBD2. The CDR3 spans 15 residues. The V and J ends lost 4 bases and 0 bases, in that order; junction bases with no gene match: 4. CDR1 SGHRS and CDR2 YFSETQ come from the germline V gene.

Note on this clonotype: At one boundary the junction diverges from the germline segment, which might be a read error. The CDR3 nucleotides are TGCGCCAGCAGCTCCCAGGGGGGGACCTACGGGCAGTACTTC. Amino acids: CASSSQGGTYGQYF. The genes are TRBV5-1 and TRBJ2-7; D tentatively reads TRBD1 or TRBD2 (7 bases each). The germline CDR1 and CDR2 sequences are SGHRS and YFSETQ. CDR3 length: 14 amino acids.

This sequence joins TRBV5-4 and TRBJ2-1; 9 positions agree with TRBD2. This CDR3 is built from 16 residues. V shed 2 bases, J shed 1 base, and the junction held 4 bases outside the gene matches. Germline V gene lookup returns CDR1 SGHNT and CDR2 YYREEE (reference sequence). As DNA, the CDR3 is TGTGCCAGCAGCTTCCCTAGCGGGACTTCCTACAATGAGCAGTTCTTC. Amino acids: CASSFPSGTSYNEQFF. Together with reference TRBV5-4 and TRBJ2-1, the CDR3 gives the full variable domain: ETGVTQSPTHLIKTRGQQVTLRCSSQSGHNTVSWYQQALGQGPQFIFQYYREEENGRGNFPPRFSGLQFPNYSSELNVNALELDDSALYLCASSFPSGTSYNEQFFGPGTRLTVL.

This chain joins TRBV6-1 and TRBJ2-5, with D tentatively TRBD1 or TRBD2 (5 bases each). This CDR3 region has 14 residues. Germline values: CDR1 MNHNS, CDR2 SASEGT. V dropped 6 bases and J dropped 7 bases, with 18 bases sitting between them. In DNA form, the CDR3 reads TGTGCCAGCAGCCCAGGGACCGAACCAAGGACCCAGTACTTC. The encoded protein is CASSPGTEPRTQYF.

This clonotype came up many times. The chain recombines TRBV7-2 with TRBJ1-1, with D tentatively TRBD1 (6 bases). V was clipped by 1 base and J by 1 base, with 7 bases between them. This CDR3 spans 14 amino acids. Germline-derived CDR1 and CDR2 are SGHTA and FQGNSA. Here the CDR3 DNA reads TGTGCCAGCAGCTTAGGGACAGCGAACACTGAAGCTTTCTTT. This sequence encodes CASSLGTANTEAFF.

This clonotype was found a few times. The rearrangement links TRBV11-2 to TRBJ2-5, with 16 bases that match TRBD2. CDR1 is SGHAT and CDR2 is FQNNGV in the germline V gene. The V gene end was trimmed by 5 bases and the J gene end by 5 bases; junction bases not matched to a gene: 14. CDR3 length equals 19 residues. In DNA, the CDR3 is TGTGCCAGCAGCCGAACCGGGACTAGCGGGGGGGCCAGGTGGGAGACCCAGTACTTC. Amino acid sequence: CASSRTGTSGGARWETQYF.

The table lists this clonotype with a few counts. CDR3 DNA: TGTGCCAGTGCGACTAGCGGGAATGAGCAGTTCTTC. It yields the protein CASATSGNEQFF. The chain uses TRBV3-1 and TRBJ2-1; TRBD2 agrees at 10 bases. The CDR3 is 12 residues long. Per germline, CDR1 LGHDT and CDR2 YNNKEL (reference sequence). The junction had 3 bases not matched to a gene; V was cut back by 9 bases and J by 7 bases.

In its sample, this clonotype was seen a few times. CDR3 sequence: CSTRGESTDTQYF. CDR3 coding DNA: TGCAGCACTAGGGGAGAATCCACAGATACGCAGTATTTT. The chain carries TRBV20-1 and TRBJ2-3; D may be TRBD1 or TRBD2 (5 bases each). The CDR3 covers 13 residues. Looked up from germline, CDR1 is DFQATT and CDR2 is SNEGSKA (reference sequence).

The chain recombines TRBV7-8 with TRBJ1-5, with D tentatively TRBD1 (6 bases). The V gene lost 2 bases and the J gene lost 6 bases, with 14 bases spanning the gap. The CDR3 consists of 15 residues. Germline assignment: CDR1 SGHVS and CDR2 FQNEAQ. The DNA of the CDR3 is TGTGCCAGCAGCTTATCGGCAGGGGCTGTTCAGCCCCAGCATTTT. It is translated as CASSLSAGAVQPQHF.

This clonotype was seen many times. The chain recombines TRBV5-5 with TRBJ2-7; TRBD1 matches at 7 bases. Germline trimming cut 0 bases from V and 7 bases from J; bases unmatched to any gene: 4. The CDR3 is made up of 13 amino acids. Germline CDR1 and CDR2: SGHKS and YYEKEE (reference sequence). The CDR3 reads CASSLETGWEQYF. The CDR3 nucleotides are TGTGCCAGCAGCTTGGAGACAGGGTGGGAGCAGTACTTC.

This chain connects TRBV5-6 to TRBJ2-7; D assignment may be TRBD1 or TRBD2 (5 bases each). This CDR3 is 13 amino acids long. The V end lost 1 base, the J end lost 7 bases, and 12 bases lay between the germline ends. Germline-derived CDR1 and CDR2 are SGHDT and YYEEEE. This CDR3 is CASSLPFGAEQYF. DNA of the CDR3: TGTGCCAGCAGCTTGCCTTTCGGGGCGGAGCAGTACTTC.

This clonotype was detected a few times. The chain carries TRBV19 and TRBJ2-2; D may match TRBD1 or TRBD2 (5 bases each). With 6 bases removed from V and 6 bases from J, the gap between germline ends came to 20 bases. The CDR3 has 16 residues. CDR1 LNHDA and CDR2 SQIVND come from the germline V gene (reference sequence). As DNA, the CDR3 is TGTGCCAGTAGGACCCCCGGGACGACAAACGCCGGGGAGCTGTTTTTT. Its translation: CASRTPGTTNAGELFF.

This clonotype was counted ten times or more. The CDR3 region is CASSQQALDQYF. As DNA, the CDR3 is TGTGCCAGCAGTCAACAGGCATTAGACCAGTACTTC. The chain couples TRBV11-1 to TRBJ2-5, with D perhaps TRBD1 (5 bases). There are 12 residues in the CDR3. V was shortened by 6 bases and J by 10 bases, with 15 bases between the two germline ends. CDR1 and CDR2 (germline): SGHAT, FQDESV (reference sequence).

The J gene is TRBJ2-4, the V gene TRBV14; D remains unclear. CDR3 length equals 16 residues. V lost 3 bases and J lost 2, with 14 bases in between. Per germline, CDR1 SGHDN and CDR2 FVKESK. In DNA form, the CDR3 reads TGTGCCAGCAGCCACTCAAGGTCGCTACCCAAAAACATTCAGTACTTC. It yields the protein CASSHSRSLPKNIQYF. Full variable domain (missing parts from reference TRBV14 and TRBJ2-4): EAGVTQFPSHSVIEKGQTVTLRCDPISGHDNLYWYRRVMGKEIKFLLHFVKESKQDESGMPNNRFLAERTGGTYSTLKVQPAELEDSGVYFCASSHSRSLPKNIQYFGAGTRLSVL.

This clonotype has only a few counts. The chain has TRBV24-1 and TRBJ1-1; D remains unclear. V lost 1 base to trimming and J lost 0 bases, with 14 bases between them. CDR3 size: 17 residues. Looked up from germline, CDR1 is KGHDR and CDR2 is SFDVKD. The CDR3 here is CATSDFRTDIMNTEAFF. DNA of the CDR3: TGTGCCACCAGTGATTTTAGAACAGATATCATGAACACTGAAGCTTTCTTT.

This clonotype was seen just once. This chain connects TRBV20-1 to TRBJ1-4; 7 bases are shared with TRBD1. Germline CDR1 DFQATT, CDR2 SNEGSKA (reference sequence). The J segment lost 2 bases and the V segment lost 3 bases, leaving 3 bases of the junction unmatched. The CDR3 loop spans 14 amino acids. The chain's CDR3 is CSAREQGTNEKLFF. CDR3 coding DNA: TGCAGTGCTAGGGAACAGGGGACTAATGAAAAACTGTTTTTT.

This sequence joins TRBV6-2 or TRBV6-3 and TRBJ2-5, with D perhaps matching TRBD2 (6 bases). The germline V and J ends were trimmed by 7 bases and 5 bases, with 17 bases remaining between them. CDR1 and CDR2 from the germline V gene are MNHEY and SVGEGT. The CDR3 runs 14 residues. CDR3 amino acids: CASTLPGLGETQYF. In DNA, the CDR3 is TGTGCCAGCACCCTACCGGGACTCGGGGAGACCCAGTACTTC.

This clonotype was counted ten times or more. CDR3 amino acids: CASSLNTDYNEQFF. Here the CDR3 DNA reads TGTGCCAGCAGTTTAAACACGGACTACAATGAGCAGTTCTTC. The V and J genes are TRBV27 and TRBJ2-1; D is unclear. V gave up 2 bases and J gave up 3 bases, with 8 bases separating them. Germline CDR1 and CDR2: MNHEY and SMNVEV (reference sequence). CDR3 length: 14 residues.

The chain has TRBV5-6 and TRBJ2-7, with 8 nucleotides matching TRBD1. The germline CDR1 and CDR2 sequences are SGHDT and YYEEEE. This CDR3 has 14 residues. V trimming: 3 bases; J trimming: 3 bases; junction bases outside the gene matches: 5. CDR3 sequence reads: CASSSPGQDYEQYF. CDR3 bases: TGTGCCAGCAGCTCACCGGGACAGGACTACGAGCAGTACTTC.

The gene calls are TRBV28 and TRBJ2-4, with 8 bases lining up with TRBD1. V trimming: 6 bases; J trimming: 6 bases; junction bases outside the gene matches: 7. CDR3 size: 14 residues. Per the germline V gene, CDR1 is MDHEN and CDR2 is SYDVKM. The CDR3 coding sequence is TGTGCCAGCAGCACGGACAGGGTTGGAAACATTCAGTACTTC. It encodes CASSTDRVGNIQYF.

There are many counts of this clonotype. The J gene is TRBJ1-4, the V gene TRBV20-1, with D perhaps matching TRBD1 (5 bases). From germline, CDR1 is DFQATT and CDR2 SNEGSKA (reference sequence). V was shortened by 3 bases and J by 6 bases, with 11 bases between the two germline ends. The CDR3 sequence is 13 residues long. CDR3 nucleotides: TGCAGTGCTAGGCGGGACCGATATGAAAAACTGTTTTTT. Encoded protein: CSARRDRYEKLFF.

This clonotype has at least ten counts. The CDR3 DNA reads as TGCAGCGTTGAGCCCGGAAGCACAGATACGCAGTATTTT. Its protein is CSVEPGSTDTQYF. This rearrangement joins TRBV29-1 to TRBJ2-3; no clear D. V was cut by 3 bases and J by 0 bases, with 7 bases left in between. CDR1 SQVTM and CDR2 ANQGSEA come from the germline V gene. The CDR3 has 13 residues.

This clonotype occurred many times. The CDR3 loop reads CASSPTGPNTGELFF. CDR3 coding DNA: TGTGCCAGCTCCCCGACAGGGCCGAACACCGGGGAGCTGTTTTTT. The chain joins TRBV7-9 to TRBJ2-2; TRBD1 agrees at 7 bases. The CDR3 runs to 15 residues. J gave up 0 bases and V 8 bases, and 6 bases lay outside the gene matches. Germline V gene data show CDR1 as SEHNR and CDR2 as FQNEAQ (reference sequence).

The chain links TRBV28 to TRBJ2-2; 8 bases line up with TRBD2. Germline V gene lookup returns CDR1 MDHEN and CDR2 SYDVKM. The CDR3 runs 15 residues. Germline trimming cut 6 bases from V and 3 bases from J; bases unmatched to any gene: 6. The CDR3 nucleotides read TGTGCCAGCAGGGAAGCAGCGGGAGACACCGGGGAGCTGTTTTTT. Residues: CASREAAGDTGELFF.

This clonotype occurred many times. The J gene is TRBJ2-6, the V gene TRBV27; the D gene is possibly TRBD1 (6 bases). There are 17 residues in the CDR3. V was shortened by 1 base and J by 0 bases, with 10 bases between the two germline ends. The germline gives CDR1 MNHEY, CDR2 SMNVEV (reference sequence). This CDR3 reads CASSLWTAASGANVLTF. CDR3 nucleotide sequence: TGTGCCAGCAGTTTATGGACAGCTGCCTCTGGGGCCAACGTCCTGACTTTC.

This clonotype appeared a few times. The chain employs TRBV6-1 and TRBJ1-5; no firm D call. The CDR3 totals 15 residues. The ends were cut back, 4 bases at V and 3 bases at J, with 13 bases in the middle. CDR1 is MNHNS and CDR2 is SASEGT in the germline V gene. CDR3 sequence: CASSAGNRLNQPQHF. CDR3 nucleotides: TGTGCCAGCAGTGCCGGGAACCGCCTCAATCAGCCCCAGCATTTT.

The chain is built from TRBV3-1 and TRBJ1-2, with D maybe TRBD1 (5 bases). The CDR3 consists of 16 residues. Trimming stripped 0 bases from V and 14 bases from J, with 25 bases between. Germline assignment: CDR1 LGHDT and CDR2 YNNKEL (reference sequence). CDR3 nucleotide sequence: TGTGCCAGCAGCCAAGACCTCCCGAGACAGACTACACAATTGACCTTC. Translating it yields CASSQDLPRQTTQLTF.

V gene TRBV6-2 or TRBV6-3 combines with J gene TRBJ2-7; weak D call: TRBD1 (5 bases). There are 16 residues in the CDR3. CDR1 and CDR2 from the germline V gene are MNHEY and SVGEGT. V shed 2 bases and J shed 3 bases, with 17 bases lying between them. The CDR3 protein is CASSYPGQTLSYEQYF. CDR3 bases: TGTGCCAGCAGTTACCCAGGGCAGACGCTGAGCTACGAGCAGTACTTC.